This T cell receptor (beta chain) was sequenced during a study of CD8+CD57+ T cells in acquired aplastic anemia. Whole-study findings and limits: Patients did not significantly differ from controls in CD8+ Simpson's diversity.

Germline CDR1 SGHTA, CDR2 FQGNSA. The trim removed 10 bases at V and 6 bases at J, leaving 19 bases unmatched. This CDR3 region has 17 residues. CDR3 and TCR beta VDJ profiling relied on genomic DNA as the template. TCRdb independently ran MiXCR on the reads; one entry per CDR3 protein. This repertoire shows roughly 160,000 distinct CDR3 sequences, around 60% found once; its top ten account for 45%. This clonotype was counted at least ten times. Its cognate antigen is unknown. What was sequenced was sorted CD4+, CD8+, or CD8+CD57+ T cells (not recorded which) from PBMCs. This chain connects TRBV7-2 to TRBJ2-2, with TRBD1 matching 8 bases. This clonotype was sampled from a human donor in good health. The CDR3 bases are TGTGCCACCCCGAAGCCCGGCAGGGGGCAATTTTCCGGGGAGCTGTTTTTT. Its protein is CATPKPGRGQFSGELFF.